The 10 T cell receptor beta chains listed next were all sequenced from one sample in a study of T cells in Graves' hyperthyroidism and ophthalmopathy. Researchers took RNA transcripts and amplified the TCR beta CDR3 regions from them. The HTBI set primed first-round TCR CDR3 RT-PCR. TCRdb analysed the multiplex PCR reads with MiXCR anew, one entry per CDR3 protein. The profile shows around 450,000 distinct CDR3 sequences, around 16% of them singletons. The specimen was blood. The receptors shown here come from a woman aged 18-29 years with Graves' hyperthyroidism.

In its sample, this clonotype was seen many times. The chain couples TRBV2 to TRBJ1-3, with D possibly TRBD1 on 6 matching bases. CDR1 is SNHLY, CDR2 FYNNEI, per germline. V was clipped by 7 bases and J by 0 bases, with 19 bases between them. This CDR3 comprises 17 residues. CDR3 nucleotide sequence: TGTGCCAGCAAAAACAGGGCTATGATTAGCTCTGGAAACACCATATATTTT. This codes for CASKNRAMISSGNTIYF.

In this sample, this clonotype turned up many times. The chain links TRBV28 to TRBJ2-2; 10 bases fit TRBD2. The V gene end was trimmed by 2 bases and the J gene end by 6 bases; junction bases not matched to a gene: 21. Germline V gene sequence: CDR1 MDHEN, CDR2 SYDVKM. CDR3 length: 21 amino acids. The CDR3 here is CASSLRKGASGSQIKSGELFF. The CDR3 DNA reads as TGTGCCAGCAGTTTAAGAAAGGGGGCTAGCGGGAGTCAGATCAAATCCGGGGAGCTGTTTTTT.

This clonotype was observed a single time. This chain joins TRBV29-1 and TRBJ2-7; D is uncertain. V gave up 4 bases and J gave up 1 base, with 8 bases separating them. The CDR3 runs to 12 residues. CDR1 and CDR2 (germline): SQVTM, ANQGSEA. The CDR3 loop is CSVASRSYEQYF. The CDR3 DNA is TGCAGCGTTGCGTCCCGGTCCTACGAGCAGTACTTC.

This clonotype was seen repeatedly, ten times or more. The V call is TRBV28, the J call TRBJ1-2; TRBD1 is a possible D gene (6 bases). The V end was cut by 2 bases, the J end by 7 bases, with 14 bases between. CDR1 is MDHEN and CDR2 is SYDVKM in the germline V gene. This CDR3 is built from 14 residues. The CDR3 DNA reads TGTGCCAGCAGTTTAGAGGGGGGGGGACGTGGCTACACCTTC. Protein sequence: CASSLEGGGRGYTF.

V is TRBV4-2 and J is TRBJ2-1, with 9 bases identical to TRBD2. This CDR3 has 16 residues. Per germline, CDR1 LGHNA and CDR2 YNFKEQ. J lost 3 bases, V lost 4 bases, and 7 bases had no gene match. CDR3 nucleotides: TGTGCCAGCAGCCGAGTTAAAGCGGGGGGCTACAATGAGCAGTTCTTC. Encoded protein: CASSRVKAGGYNEQFF.

V usage is TRBV7-6 and J usage is TRBJ1-3, with TRBD1 identical over 7 bases. The length of the CDR3 is 16 residues. Germline trimming cut 6 bases from V and 2 bases from J; bases unmatched to any gene: 10. Germline CDR1 and CDR2: SGHVS and FNYEAQ. The CDR3 region has the DNA TGTGCCAGCAGTTATAGACAGGGAGTAACTGGAAACACCATATATTTT. This sequence encodes CASSYRQGVTGNTIYF.

This clonotype was detected only a few times. The chain links TRBV20-1 to TRBJ1-5, with 8 nucleotides matching TRBD1. Germline trimming cut 4 bases from V and 1 base from J; bases unmatched to any gene: 12. The V gene's germline CDR1 is DFQATT and CDR2 SNEGSKA (reference sequence). This CDR3 comprises 17 residues. The CDR3 here is CSATAGTGGVSNQPQHF. The DNA of the CDR3 is TGCAGTGCTACAGCAGGAACAGGGGGTGTGAGCAATCAGCCCCAGCATTTT.

At least ten counts were recorded for this clonotype. The chain is built from TRBV20-1 and TRBJ1-1, with 7 bases matching TRBD1. Trimming at V came to 5 bases and at J to 0 bases, leaving 6 bases not matched to a gene. Germline CDR1 is DFQATT and CDR2 is SNEGSKA (reference sequence). There are 14 residues in the CDR3. The CDR3 loop reads CSADPGGMNTEAFF. The CDR3 DNA sequence: TGCAGTGCTGACCCAGGGGGAATGAACACTGAAGCTTTCTTT.

This clonotype was observed many times. This rearrangement joins TRBV4-2 to TRBJ2-6; 8 bases are shared with TRBD1. The CDR3 has 17 residues. Germline loops: CDR1 LGHNA, CDR2 YNFKEQ. The ends lost 2 bases at V and 4 bases at J; junction bases unmatched: 7. CDR3 sequence reads: CASSQSSTGAGANVLTF. CDR3 in DNA: TGTGCCAGCAGCCAATCCTCGACAGGGGCCGGGGCCAACGTCCTGACTTTC.

The sample holds a few counts of this clonotype. A read error may be the cause here, since a much bigger clone is one base away. The V gene is TRBV2, the J gene TRBJ1-3; possibly TRBD1 for D (5 bases). The CDR3 loop spans 16 amino acids. The V gene's germline CDR1 is SNHLY and CDR2 FYNNEI. The CDR3 bases are TGTGCCAGCAGTGGGGCCGGGACGGCCTATGGAAACACCGTATATTTT. Its translation: CASSGAGTAYGNTVYF.